This TCR beta chain was found in a study of shared T cell receptors in the human thymus. Generated by immunoSEQ multiplex PCR, the TCRdb table keeps only in-frame clones and is missing some. Of roughly 660,000 clones listed, more than 75% are singletons. Germline V gives CDR1 MGHDK, CDR2 SYGVNS. This CDR3 spans 18 amino acids. V gave up 4 bases and J gave up 0 bases; unmatched junction bases: 10. These same records also appear under a second study, on human thymus T cells. That source notes: Thymic samples were excised during corrective heart operations. A high degree of thymic repertoire overlap among unrelated individuals was reported in related research.

Sequenced material: thymocytes. The chain recombines TRBV25-1 with TRBJ1-3; 9 positions agree with TRBD1. This receptor was taken from a boy in the first two years of life with a congenital heart defect. In DNA form, the CDR3 reads TGTGCCAGCAGTGCCGGGGGGACAGGGACTCTCTCTGGAAACACCATATATTTT. Translated: CASSAGGTGTLSGNTIYF.